This TCR beta chain comes out of a study of blood T cells in healthy people across ages. This CDR3 spans 13 amino acids. Germline values: CDR1 SGDLS, CDR2 YYNGEE. V was pared by 3 bases and J by 2 bases, with 8 bases between. A second PCR of 7 to 11 cycles used a sample-barcoded 5' primer and a J-beta primer mix. Via MiXCR, TCRdb re-called the 5' RACE reads, giving one row per CDR3 protein. Of about 670,000 distinct CDR3 sequences in the sample, 52% were seen once. In this sample, this clonotype turned up many times. The sequenced material came from blood. The V and J genes are TRBV9 and TRBJ2-5; D unclear. This sequence was found in a woman older than 75 in good health. The CDR3 DNA is TGTGCCAGCAGCGAGGACCCTCAAGAGACCCAGTACTTC. This sequence encodes CASSEDPQETQYF. Looking up the rest from reference TRBV9 and TRBJ2-5 gives the full variable domain: DSGVTQTPKHLITATGQRVTLRCSPRSGDLSVYWYQQSLDQGLQFLIQYYNGEERAKGNILERFSAQQFPDLHSELNLSSLELGDSALYFCASSEDPQETQYFGPGTRLLVL.